These T cell receptor beta chains were read from a single sample in a study of cytomegalovirus exposure and HLA in healthy donors. Data came from immunoSEQ multiplex PCR; TCRdb stores just in-frame clones and leaves some out. The sample has about 48,000 clones. The sequenced sample was PBMCs. All receptors derive from a woman in her forties in good health and CMV-seronegative. CDR3s include the opening cysteine and the closing phenylalanine or tryptophan. D genes are given only for firm matches.

v_call,d_call,j_call,cdr3_nt,cdr3_aa
TRBV5-1,-,TRBJ2-3,TGCGCCAGCAGCTTGGACAGTGGCCTCCGGGATACGCAGTATTTT,CASSLDSGLRDTQYF
TRBV9,-,TRBJ1-2,TGTGCCAGCAGCCGCAGTTCAGGGAATGGCTACACCTTC,CASSRSSGNGYTF
TRBV2,-,TRBJ1-1,TGTGCCAGCAGTGAAACGACCAGGCAGGGGCTCATGAACACTGAAGCTTTCTTT,CASSETTRQGLMNTEAFF
TRBV5-1,TRBD1,TRBJ2-7,TGCGCCAGCAGCTTTACCTCGGGACAGGTTTACGAGCAGTACTTC,CASSFTSGQVYEQYF
TRBV5-1,-,TRBJ2-4,TGCGCCAGCAGCTTGGAGGGTATCGGGGTTCTAGCCAAAAACATTCAGTACTTC,CASSLEGIGVLAKNIQYF
TRBV18,-,TRBJ2-6,TGTGCCAGCTCATCATCCCTAGCTTCTGGGGCCAACGTCCTGACTTTC,CASSSSLASGANVLTF
TRBV6-1,-,TRBJ2-1,TGTGCCAGCAGTGAAAATGTAACAAATGAGCAGTTCTTC,CASSENVTNEQFF
TRBV5-1,-,TRBJ1-1,TGCGCCAGCAGCTCTGGCAACACTGAAGCTTTCTTT,CASSSGNTEAFF
TRBV19,TRBD1,TRBJ2-5,TGTGCCAGTAGCACCCACAGGGGCGAGACCCAGTACTTC,CASSTHRGETQYF
TRBV5-1,TRBD2,TRBJ2-2,TGCGCCAGCAGCTTGGAACTAGCGGCGAACACCGGGGAGCTGTTTTTT,CASSLELAANTGELFF
TRBV15,-,TRBJ1-3,TGTGCCACCAGCAGGGAACAGTCTGGAAACACCATATATTTT,CATSREQSGNTIYF
TRBV19,TRBD1,TRBJ1-1,TGTGCCAGTAGTATAGGGGGACAGGCGGGAGCTTTCTTT,CASSIGGQAGAFF
TRBV7-8,-,TRBJ2-7,TGTGCCAGCAGCCTAATGGGACTCAATCTCTACGAGCAGTACTTC,CASSLMGLNLYEQYF
TRBV18,TRBD2,TRBJ2-5,TGTGCCAGCTCTCAATCAGCGGGAGTGGAGACCCAGTACTTC,CASSQSAGVETQYF
TRBV7-8,-,TRBJ1-1,TGTGCCAGCAGCCTTTATGGGACAGAAGCTTTCTTT,CASSLYGTEAFF
TRBV5-6,-,TRBJ1-2,TGTGCCAGCAGCTTCGATCTACCCTCGAATGGCTACACCTTC,CASSFDLPSNGYTF
TRBV5-1,TRBD1,TRBJ1-4,TGCGCCAGCAGCTGGGGACAGGGGCGGACTGCAACTAATGAAAAACTGTTTTTT,CASSWGQGRTATNEKLFF
TRBV27,-,TRBJ2-1,TGTGCCAGCAGTCCCCGACAGGCCTCGAGCTCCGACAATGAGCAGTTCTTC,CASSPRQASSSDNEQFF
TRBV25-1,-,TRBJ1-1,TGTGCCAGCAGTGGACTGATTGGGTTTGGGACTGAAGCTTTCTTT,CASSGLIGFGTEAFF
TRBV7-2,-,TRBJ1-2,TGTGCCAGCAGCCCTGGGCCGTCTAACTATGGCTACACCTTC,CASSPGPSNYGYTF
TRBV7-3,-,TRBJ2-7,TGTGCCAGCAGCTTGAACAGGGACAACGAGCAGTACTTC,CASSLNRDNEQYF
TRBV5-1,-,TRBJ1-2,TGCGCCAGCAGGCTAGACAGCTATGGCTACACCTTC,CASRLDSYGYTF
TRBV5-1,-,TRBJ1-2,TGCGCCAGCAGCTTGTCGTCAACAGGTGGCTACACCTTC,CASSLSSTGGYTF
TRBV7-2,TRBD1,TRBJ1-5,TGTGCCAGCAGCTTCACAGGGGATCAGCCCCAGCATTTT,CASSFTGDQPQHF
TRBV4-1,-,TRBJ1-4,TGCGCCAGCAGCCAAGAGATCCCACGGAAGGGGACTAATGAAAAACTGTTTTTT,CASSQEIPRKGTNEKLFF
TRBV29-1,TRBD1,TRBJ1-1,TGCAGCGTTGAAGGGGTGCTTACAGGGGGGATGAACACTGAAGCTTTCTTT,CSVEGVLTGGMNTEAFF
TRBV5-1,-,TRBJ1-4,TGCGCCAGCAGCCTCCCTGGGGCCGATGAAAAACTGTTTTTT,CASSLPGADEKLFF
TRBV7-3,TRBD1,TRBJ1-1,TGTGCCAGCAGCGAACAGGGGACGGGCACTGAAGCTTTCTTT,CASSEQGTGTEAFF
TRBV5-1,-,TRBJ1-5,TGCGCCAGCAGCTTGCTTCCGGGTCAGCCCCAGCATTTT,CASSLLPGQPQHF
TRBV11-2,TRBD1,TRBJ2-1,TGTGCCAGCAGACACCGGGACAGGGGGAACAATGAGCAGTTCTTC,CASRHRDRGNNEQFF
TRBV6-5,TRBD1,TRBJ2-7,TGTGCCAGCAGAAGAACAGGGGGCCCGAGCCACGAGCAGTACTTC,CASRRTGGPSHEQYF
TRBV27,TRBD2,TRBJ2-1,TGTGCCAGCAGTTTATTCCCCGGGACTAGCGGGAGTCGGGTCAATGAGCAGTTCTTC,CASSLFPGTSGSRVNEQFF
TRBV5-1,TRBD1,TRBJ2-1,TGCGCCAGCAGCTTGACAGGGGGCGGGAGCTCCTACAATGAGCAGTTCTTC,CASSLTGGGSSYNEQFF
TRBV2,-,TRBJ1-5,TGTGCCAGCAGTGGGACAGTAGGGAATCAGCCCCAGCATTTT,CASSGTVGNQPQHF
TRBV18,-,TRBJ2-1,TGTGCCAGCTCACCACTGATAGAACGTTCTGAGCAGTTCTTC,CASSPLIERSEQFF
TRBV4-1,-,TRBJ1-1,TGCGCCAGCAGCCAAGCCCGGGGGGCGCCTCAGGGTTCGGGGGCTGAAGCTTTCTTT,CASSQARGAPQGSGAEAFF
TRBV20-1,-,TRBJ2-5,TGCAGTCTAGGACAGCAAGAGACCCAGTACTTC,CSLGQQETQYF
TRBV19,-,TRBJ2-7,TGTGCCAGTAGAGTTGGACATTCGGCCTACGAGCAGTACTTC,CASRVGHSAYEQYF
TRBV11-2,-,TRBJ2-5,TGTGCCAGCAGCTTAGGACCCGGGGAGACCCAGTACTTC,CASSLGPGETQYF
TRBV30,-,TRBJ2-3,TGTGCCTTTTCCCTAGGGGAAAGGGTTACGCAGTATTTT,CAFSLGERVTQYF
TRBV7-3,-,TRBJ2-2,TGTGCCAGCAGCTTAATTCTAGCCGGGGAGCTGTTTTTT,CASSLILAGELFF
TRBV25-1,-,TRBJ2-2,TGTGCCAGCAGTGAACCGGGCAGGGGGGACGGGGAGCTGTTTTTT,CASSEPGRGDGELFF
TRBV7-7,-,TRBJ2-2,TGTGCTAGCAGCCCCCAGCCGGGACAGAACACCGGGGAGCTGTTTTTT,CASSPQPGQNTGELFF
TRBV30,TRBD2,TRBJ2-5,TGTGCCTGGAGTCAAGGACTAGCGGGAGAAGGGAGGCAAGAGACCCAGTACTTC,CAWSQGLAGEGRQETQYF
TRBV9,-,TRBJ1-2,TGTGCCACCTCTCCCGGCGGTGGCTATGGCTACACCTTC,CATSPGGGYGYTF
TRBV5-1,TRBD2,TRBJ2-3,TGCGCCAGCAGACCTACGGGGGGGCCCCTGATGGGAGATACGCAGTATTTT,CASRPTGGPLMGDTQYF
TRBV6-6,TRBD1,TRBJ2-3,TGTGCCAGCCGTCCGGGACAGGCTTTCACAGATACGCAGTATTTT,CASRPGQAFTDTQYF
TRBV27,-,TRBJ2-7,TGTGCCAGCAGTTCGAGGGTCTACGAGCAGTACTTC,CASSSRVYEQYF
TRBV11-2,TRBD1,TRBJ2-7,TGTGCCAGCAGCTTAGGAACAGGGGGCAACGAGCAGTACTTC,CASSLGTGGNEQYF
TRBV5-4,-,TRBJ1-1,TGTGCCAGCAGCCTCGGGGAGGGGAAGACTTCTGAAGCTTTCTTT,CASSLGEGKTSEAFF
TRBV5-1,-,TRBJ1-2,TGCGCCAGCAGAATTGAGGGCAGGGGAAGCGGCTACACCTTC,CASRIEGRGSGYTF
TRBV7-2,TRBD2,TRBJ2-3,TGTGCCAGCAGCCTCAATGGACTAGCGGGGGTGGATACGCAGTATTTT,CASSLNGLAGVDTQYF
TRBV11-3,TRBD1,TRBJ1-2,TGTGCCAGCAGCTTCAGGATGGGACAGGGAGGTGGCTACACCTTC,CASSFRMGQGGGYTF
TRBV9,-,TRBJ1-4,TGTGCCAGCAGCGTAGGGCGGATTAATGAAAAACTGTTTTTT,CASSVGRINEKLFF
TRBV6-1,TRBD1,TRBJ1-4,TGTGCCAGCAGTGAAACCCAGACAGGGGGATTTGAAAAACTGTTTTTT,CASSETQTGGFEKLFF
TRBV6-5,TRBD2,TRBJ2-1,TGTGCCAGCAGTCCCGGGACTAGCGCGGACAATGAGCAGTTCTTC,CASSPGTSADNEQFF